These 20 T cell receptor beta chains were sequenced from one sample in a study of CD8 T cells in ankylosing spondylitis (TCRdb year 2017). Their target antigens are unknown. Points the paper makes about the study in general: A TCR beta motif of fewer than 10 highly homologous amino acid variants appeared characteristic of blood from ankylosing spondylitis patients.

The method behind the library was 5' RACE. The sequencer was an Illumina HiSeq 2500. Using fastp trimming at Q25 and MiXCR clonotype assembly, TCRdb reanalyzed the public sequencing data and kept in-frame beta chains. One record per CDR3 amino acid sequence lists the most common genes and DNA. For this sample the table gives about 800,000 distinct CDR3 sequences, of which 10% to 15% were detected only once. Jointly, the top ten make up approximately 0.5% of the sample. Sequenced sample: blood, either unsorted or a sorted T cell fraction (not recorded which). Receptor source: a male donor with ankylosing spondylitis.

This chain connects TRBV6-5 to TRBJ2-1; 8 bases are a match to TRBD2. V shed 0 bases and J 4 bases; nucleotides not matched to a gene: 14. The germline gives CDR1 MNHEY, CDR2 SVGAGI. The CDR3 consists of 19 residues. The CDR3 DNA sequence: TGTGCCAGCAGTTACTCTTCATTTTTTGGGACTAGGGGGTACAATGAGCAGTTCTTC. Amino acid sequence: CASSYSSFFGTRGYNEQFF.

CDR3 region: CASSSPLTDWGSYEQYF. The CDR3 region has the DNA TGTGCCAGCAGTTCCCCTTTGACAGACTGGGGATCCTACGAGCAGTACTTC. The chain couples TRBV28 to TRBJ2-7; tentatively, D is TRBD1 (5 bases). CDR1 and CDR2 (germline): MDHEN, SYDVKM. CDR3 length: 17 amino acids. The V gene lost 4 bases and the J gene lost 1 base, with 20 bases spanning the gap.

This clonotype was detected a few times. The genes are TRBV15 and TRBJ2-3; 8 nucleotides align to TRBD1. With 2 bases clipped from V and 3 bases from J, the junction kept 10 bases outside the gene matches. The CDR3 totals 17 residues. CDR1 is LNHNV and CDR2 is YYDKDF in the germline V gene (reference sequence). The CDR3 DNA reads TGTGCCACCAGCAGAAGCACCGGGACAGGAGGGACAGATACGCAGTATTTT. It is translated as CATSRSTGTGGTDTQYF.

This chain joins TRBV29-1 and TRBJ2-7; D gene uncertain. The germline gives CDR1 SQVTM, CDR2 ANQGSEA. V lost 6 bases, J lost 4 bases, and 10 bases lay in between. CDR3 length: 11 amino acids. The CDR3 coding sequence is TGCAGCGTGAAACAAGATTACGAGCAGTACTTC. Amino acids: CSVKQDYEQYF.

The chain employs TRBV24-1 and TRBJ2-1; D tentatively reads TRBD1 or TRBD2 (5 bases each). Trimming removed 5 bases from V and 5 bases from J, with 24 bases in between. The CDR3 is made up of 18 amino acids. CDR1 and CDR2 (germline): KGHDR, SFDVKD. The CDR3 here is CATSGPGAENDGDNEQFF. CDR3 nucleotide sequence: TGTGCCACCAGTGGCCCCGGGGCAGAAAACGACGGGGACAATGAGCAGTTCTTC.

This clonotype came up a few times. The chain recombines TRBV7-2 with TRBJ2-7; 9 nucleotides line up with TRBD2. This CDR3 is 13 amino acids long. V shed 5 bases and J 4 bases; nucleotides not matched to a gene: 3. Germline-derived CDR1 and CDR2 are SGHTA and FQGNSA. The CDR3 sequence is CASSRLADYEQYF. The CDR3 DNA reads TGTGCCAGCAGCCGACTAGCGGATTACGAGCAGTACTTC. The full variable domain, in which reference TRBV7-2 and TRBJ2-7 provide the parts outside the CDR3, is GAGVSQSPSNKVTEKGKDVELRCDPISGHTALYWYRQSLGQGLEFLIYFQGNSAPDKSGLPSDRFSAERTGGSVSTLTIQRTQQEDSAVYLCASSRLADYEQYFGPGTRLTVT.

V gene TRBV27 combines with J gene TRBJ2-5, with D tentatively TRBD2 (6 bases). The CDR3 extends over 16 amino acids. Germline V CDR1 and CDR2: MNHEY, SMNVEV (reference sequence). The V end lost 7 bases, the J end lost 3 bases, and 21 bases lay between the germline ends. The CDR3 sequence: CASKHELAETKETQYF. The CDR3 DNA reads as TGTGCCAGCAAGCACGAACTAGCCGAGACGAAAGAGACCCAGTACTTC.

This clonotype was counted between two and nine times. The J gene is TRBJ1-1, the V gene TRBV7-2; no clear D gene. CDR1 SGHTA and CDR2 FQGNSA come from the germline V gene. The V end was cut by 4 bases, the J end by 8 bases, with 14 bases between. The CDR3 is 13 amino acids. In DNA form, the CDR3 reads TGTGCCAGCAGCTGGAAGGGTACCCTAGAAGCTTTCTTT. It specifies CASSWKGTLEAFF.

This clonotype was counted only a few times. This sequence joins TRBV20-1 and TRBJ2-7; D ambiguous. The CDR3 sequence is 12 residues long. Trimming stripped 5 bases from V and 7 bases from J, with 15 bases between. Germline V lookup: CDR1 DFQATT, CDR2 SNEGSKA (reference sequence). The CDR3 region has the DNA TGCAGTGCTTACGGTCGTACTCAGGAGCAGTACTTC. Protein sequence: CSAYGRTQEQYF.

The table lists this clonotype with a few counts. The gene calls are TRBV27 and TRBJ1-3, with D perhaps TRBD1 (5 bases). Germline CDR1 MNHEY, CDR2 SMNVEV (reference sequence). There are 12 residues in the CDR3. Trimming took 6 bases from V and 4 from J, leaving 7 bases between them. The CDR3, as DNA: TGTGCCAGCAGGGGGCCCGGAAACACCATATATTTT. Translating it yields CASRGPGNTIYF.

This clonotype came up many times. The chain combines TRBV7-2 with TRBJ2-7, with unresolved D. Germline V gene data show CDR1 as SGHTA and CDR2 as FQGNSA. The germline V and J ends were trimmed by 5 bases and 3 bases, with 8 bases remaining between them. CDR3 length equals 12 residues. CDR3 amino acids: CASSATNYEQYF. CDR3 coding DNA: TGTGCCAGCAGCGCAACGAACTACGAGCAGTACTTC.

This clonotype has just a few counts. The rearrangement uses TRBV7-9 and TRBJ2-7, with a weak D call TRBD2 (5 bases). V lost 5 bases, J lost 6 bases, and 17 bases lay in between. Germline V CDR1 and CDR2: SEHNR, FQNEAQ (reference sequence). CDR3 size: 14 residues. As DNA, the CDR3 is TGTGCCAGCAGCCGAGACACCCAGCGGTTCGAGCAGTACTTC. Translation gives CASSRDTQRFEQYF. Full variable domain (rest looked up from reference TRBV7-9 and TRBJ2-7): DTGVSQNPRHKITKRGQNVTFRCDPISEHNRLYWYRQTLGQGPEFLTYFQNEAQLEKSRLLSDRFSAERPKGSFSTLEIQRTEQGDSAMYLCASSRDTQRFEQYFGPGTRLTVT.

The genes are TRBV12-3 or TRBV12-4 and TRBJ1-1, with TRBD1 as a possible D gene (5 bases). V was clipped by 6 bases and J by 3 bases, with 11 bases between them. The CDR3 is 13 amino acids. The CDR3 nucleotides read TGTGCCAGCAGGGGGCTTAAGTACACTGAAGCTTTCTTT. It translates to CASRGLKYTEAFF.

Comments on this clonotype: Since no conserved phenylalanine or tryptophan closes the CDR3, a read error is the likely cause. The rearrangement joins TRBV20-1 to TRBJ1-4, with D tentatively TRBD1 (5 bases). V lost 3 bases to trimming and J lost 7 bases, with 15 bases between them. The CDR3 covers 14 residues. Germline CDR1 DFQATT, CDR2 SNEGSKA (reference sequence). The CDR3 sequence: CSASMVPGGEKLFI. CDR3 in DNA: TGCAGTGCTAGTATGGTTCCGGGGGGTGAAAAACTGTTTATT.

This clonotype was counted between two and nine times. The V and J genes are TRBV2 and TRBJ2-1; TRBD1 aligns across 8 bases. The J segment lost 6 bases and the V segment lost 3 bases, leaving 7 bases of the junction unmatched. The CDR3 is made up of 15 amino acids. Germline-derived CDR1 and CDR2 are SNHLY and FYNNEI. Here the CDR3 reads CASSEGRGRPNEQFF. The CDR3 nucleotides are TGTGCCAGCAGTGAGGGCAGGGGGCGCCCCAATGAGCAGTTCTTC.

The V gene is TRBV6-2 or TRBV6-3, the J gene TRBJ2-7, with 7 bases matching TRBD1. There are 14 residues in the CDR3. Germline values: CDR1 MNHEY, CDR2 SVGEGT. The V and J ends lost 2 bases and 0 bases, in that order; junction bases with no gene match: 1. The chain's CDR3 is CASSYQGDSYEQYF. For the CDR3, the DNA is TGTGCCAGCAGTTACCAGGGGGACTCCTACGAGCAGTACTTC.

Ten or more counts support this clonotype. The CDR3 is CASSLGDRPTREKLFF. The CDR3 DNA reads TGCGCCAGCAGCTTGGGGGACCGACCGACCCGAGAAAAACTGTTTTTT. The V gene is TRBV5-1, the J gene TRBJ1-4; D is perhaps TRBD1 (5 bases). This CDR3 has 16 amino acids. From germline, CDR1 is SGHRS and CDR2 YFSETQ. Between the trimmed V and J ends, which lost 0 bases and 8 bases, there was a span of 17 bases.

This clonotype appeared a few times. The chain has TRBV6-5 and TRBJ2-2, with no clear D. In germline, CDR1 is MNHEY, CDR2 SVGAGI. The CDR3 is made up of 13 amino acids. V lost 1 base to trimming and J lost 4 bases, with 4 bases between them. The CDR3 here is CASSYLVTGELFF. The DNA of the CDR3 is TGTGCCAGCAGTTACTTGGTCACCGGGGAGCTGTTTTTT.

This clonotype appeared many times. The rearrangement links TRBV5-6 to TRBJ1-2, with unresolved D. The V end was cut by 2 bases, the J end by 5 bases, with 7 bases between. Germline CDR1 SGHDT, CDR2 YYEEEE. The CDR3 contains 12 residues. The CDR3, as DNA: TGTGCCAGCAGCTTTTCACAGTATGGCTACACCTTC. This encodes CASSFSQYGYTF.

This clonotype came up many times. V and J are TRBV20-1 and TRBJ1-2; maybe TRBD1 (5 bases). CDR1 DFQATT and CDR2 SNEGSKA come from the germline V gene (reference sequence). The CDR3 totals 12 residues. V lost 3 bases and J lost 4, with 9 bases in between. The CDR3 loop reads CSASAGIYGYTF. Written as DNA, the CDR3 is TGCAGTGCTAGTGCAGGGATCTATGGCTACACCTTC.